The text below deals with one TCR beta chain. Germline lookup yields CDR1 SGHNT and CDR2 YENEEA. This CDR3 is built from 15 residues. After removal of 1 base from V and 4 bases from J, the junction contained 3 bases not matched to a gene. Sequenced by immunoSEQ multiplex PCR; TCRdb stores in-frame clones only, minus some. Of 360,000 or so clones in the sample, approximately 89% were seen once. The data were taken from a study of blood T cell repertoires in COVID-19. For the study at large: Samples taken during acute and convalescent COVID-19 were collected in the United States, Italy and Spain.

This clonotype was sampled from an older woman with COVID-19, enrolled during active disease. What was sequenced was peripheral blood. The V and J genes are TRBV11-3 and TRBJ2-7; 11 bases are a match to TRBD1. The CDR3 sequence is CASSLGGTGGYEQYF. Here the CDR3 DNA reads TGTGCCAGCAGCTTAGGTGGGACAGGGGGGTACGAGCAGTACTTC.